One sample yielded the 14 T cell receptor beta chains listed below, sequenced in a study of early T cells in non-severe SARS-CoV-2 infection. TCRdb re-called the 5' RACE reads through MiXCR, storing one row per CDR3 protein. The data show 85,000 to 100,000 distinct CDR3 sequences, with roughly 9.6% seen just once and 4.5% to 5.5% held by the top ten. Sequencing used whole blood. The origin of the receptors is an adult who was a healthcare worker with PCR-confirmed SARS-CoV-2 infection or an uninfected control (not recorded which).

The table lists this clonotype with a few counts. The chain joins TRBV9 to TRBJ1-1, with D unclear. The CDR3 is 16 amino acids. V lost 4 bases and J lost 7, with 23 bases in between. Germline CDR1 SGDLS, CDR2 YYNGEE. The CDR3 sequence is CASSPPGRVQEIEAFF. CDR3 in DNA: TGTGCCAGCAGCCCCCCTGGGAGGGTGCAAGAGATTGAAGCTTTCTTT.

This clonotype was recorded a few times. The chain employs TRBV7-2 and TRBJ2-1; 8 positions match TRBD2. Trimming at V came to 7 bases and at J to 9 bases, leaving 17 bases not matched to a gene. The CDR3 totals 16 residues. Germline-derived CDR1 and CDR2 are SGHTA and FQGNSA. Written as DNA, the CDR3 is TGTGCCAGCACTTTCGACCCTAGCGGGCTAAAGGGTGAGCAGTTCTTC. It codes for CASTFDPSGLKGEQFF.

There are a few counts of this clonotype. The chain combines TRBV2 with TRBJ1-4; 7 bases agree with TRBD1. The CDR3 loop spans 16 amino acids. J was trimmed by 2 bases and V by 7 bases; bases with no gene match: 10. From germline, CDR1 is SNHLY and CDR2 FYNNEI. CDR3 nucleotides: TGTGCCAGCATTCCCCGACAGGGTTTGACTAATGAAAAACTGTTTTTT. Protein: CASIPRQGLTNEKLFF.

Ten or more counts support this clonotype. J is TRBJ2-1 and V is TRBV12-3 or TRBV12-4; 7 positions match TRBD2. The V and J ends lost 3 bases and 5 bases, in that order; junction bases with no gene match: 16. The CDR3 sequence is 18 residues long. CDR3 nucleotides: TGTGCCAGCAGTTTCACGATGGGCGGGAGCACATATAACAATGAGCAGTTCTTC. Protein sequence: CASSFTMGGSTYNNEQFF.

The rearrangement links TRBV5-1 to TRBJ2-1; D is ambiguous. This CDR3 spans 15 amino acids. V was clipped by 0 bases and J by 1 base, with 8 bases between them. Germline V gene lookup returns CDR1 SGHRS and CDR2 YFSETQ. The CDR3 DNA follows: TGCGCCAGCAGCTTGGAGTCCGTATCCTACAATGAGCAGTTCTTC. It codes for CASSLESVSYNEQFF.

This chain joins TRBV20-1 and TRBJ2-7; TRBD1 agrees at 9 bases. Germline V gives CDR1 DFQATT, CDR2 SNEGSKA (reference sequence). J gave up 4 bases and V 6 bases, and 7 bases lay outside the gene matches. The CDR3 contains 13 residues. The CDR3 sequence is CSAQAGTGYEQYF. For the CDR3, the DNA is TGCAGTGCCCAGGCGGGGACAGGGTACGAGCAGTACTTC.

The rearrangement uses TRBV27 and TRBJ2-3; no reliable D call. This CDR3 spans 13 amino acids. Trimming shortened V by 3 bases and J by 4 bases, and 8 bases separated the two germline ends. In germline, CDR1 is MNHEY, CDR2 SMNVEV (reference sequence). CDR3 region: CASSFGRPDTQYF. CDR3 nucleotides: TGTGCCAGCAGTTTTGGTCGTCCAGATACGCAGTATTTT.

The V call is TRBV27, the J call TRBJ2-1; 12 bases line up with TRBD2. CDR1 and CDR2 from the germline V gene are MNHEY and SMNVEV (reference sequence). This CDR3 spans 17 amino acids. Trimming at V came to 0 bases and at J to 9 bases, leaving 9 bases not matched to a gene. The CDR3 loop reads CASSLSPPTSGSTEQFF. The CDR3 coding sequence is TGTGCCAGCAGTTTATCGCCGCCGACTAGCGGGAGCACTGAGCAGTTCTTC.

This clonotype occurred many times. The rearrangement uses TRBV27 and TRBJ2-7; 7 positions match TRBD1. Germline V gives CDR1 MNHEY, CDR2 SMNVEV (reference sequence). The J segment lost 3 bases and the V segment lost 5 bases, leaving 4 bases of the junction unmatched. There are 13 residues in the CDR3. In nucleotides, the CDR3 is TGTGCCAGCAGTCCGTACAGGGGCTACGAGCAGTACTTC. It codes for CASSPYRGYEQYF.

This clonotype has at least ten counts. V gene TRBV28 combines with J gene TRBJ1-5, with D hard to call. The CDR3 is 16 amino acids. Germline CDR1 and CDR2: MDHEN and SYDVKM. V shed 1 base and J shed 0 bases, with 10 bases lying between them. The CDR3 sequence: CASSLFRSYSNQPQHF. Here the CDR3 DNA reads TGTGCCAGCAGTTTATTCCGGAGCTATAGCAATCAGCCCCAGCATTTT.

This clonotype was found many times. The CDR3 coding sequence is TGTGCCAGCAGCTTAGCCAGCATCAATCAGCCCCAGCATTTT. As protein: CASSLASINQPQHF. The chain links TRBV7-9 to TRBJ1-5; D is undetermined. Trimming removed 0 bases at V and 3 bases at J, with 6 bases between. The CDR3 has 14 residues. Germline loops: CDR1 SEHNR, CDR2 FQNEAQ (reference sequence).

This clonotype was detected many times. J is TRBJ1-4 and V is TRBV20-1; no clear D. The germline gives CDR1 DFQATT, CDR2 SNEGSKA (reference sequence). This CDR3 spans 12 amino acids. The germline V and J ends were trimmed by 0 bases and 8 bases, with 7 bases remaining between them. CDR3: CSARDTREKLFF. CDR3 nucleotides: TGCAGTGCTAGAGATACACGGGAAAAACTGTTTTTT.

The chain has TRBV6-4 and TRBJ1-2; TRBD1 is a possible D gene (5 bases). Germline lookup yields CDR1 MRHNA and CDR2 SNTAGT. There are 16 residues in the CDR3. Trimming left V 3 bases short and J 0 bases short, with 14 bases between. CDR3 in DNA: TGTGCCAGCAGTGAGGCCAGGGTCATCGCTAACTATGGCTACACCTTC. Protein product: CASSEARVIANYGYTF.

The chain couples TRBV20-1 to TRBJ1-4, with TRBD1 identical over 8 bases. CDR3 length equals 14 residues. V shed 6 bases, J shed 5 bases, and the junction held 8 bases outside the gene matches. Germline V CDR1 and CDR2: DFQATT, SNEGSKA (reference sequence). As DNA, the CDR3 is TGCAGTGCAAAGACAGGGGCTAACAATGAAAAACTGTTTTTT. Translating it yields CSAKTGANNEKLFF.